A selection of T cell receptor beta chains follows, all from one sample in a study of T cell responses to AZD1222 COVID-19 vaccine. Some clones are missing from TCRdb's copy, which holds only in-frame ones; the method was immunoSEQ multiplex PCR. The table has 65,000 to 95,000 clones, 70% to 90% seen once; the top ten hold more than 9%. Sequencing was performed on peripheral blood, taken 28 days after the second AZD1222 dose. These receptors came from an adult who received the AZD1222 COVID-19 vaccine. The CDR3 runs from the conserved cysteine through the conserved F or W. A D gene is named only where the DNA matches it firmly. For some rows the clone size is stated as once, few or many, or as a class when expanded; others skip it.

length,size,V,J,D,DNA,CDR3
15,NA,TRBV27,TRBJ2-1,TRBD2,TGTGCCAGCAGTTTCGGACTAGCGGGGGGCAATGAGCAGTTCTTC,CASSFGLAGGNEQFF
16,NA,TRBV19,TRBJ2-2,TRBD1,TGTGCCAGTAACAAGGGACAGGGGTCCTACACCGGGGAGCTGTTTTTT,CASNKGQGSYTGELFF
14,NA,TRBV19,TRBJ2-7,TRBD1,TGTGCCACCAGTCCCGGGACAGGGTGGACCGAGCAGTACTTC,CATSPGTGWTEQYF
16,NA,TRBV6-1,TRBJ1-5,NA,TGTGCCAGCAGTGATTGGCTCCAGGATAGCAATCAGCCCCAGCATTTT,CASSDWLQDSNQPQHF
14,NA,TRBV6-5,TRBJ1-2,NA,TGTGCCAGCAGTTACAAGGGATTTTTAGGTGGCTACACCTTC,CASSYKGFLGGYTF
11,NA,TRBV28,TRBJ2-5,NA,TGTGCCAGCAGTTTAGAAGGGGCCCAGTACTTC,CASSLEGAQYF
15,once,TRBV11-1,TRBJ2-1,NA,TGTGCCAGCAGCTCCTGGGGGGATCCATACAATGAGCAGTTCTTC,CASSSWGDPYNEQFF
14,NA,TRBV15,TRBJ2-4,TRBD1,TGTGCCACCAGCAGGAGGGACAGTTCAAACATTCAGTACTTC,CATSRRDSSNIQYF
15,NA,TRBV9,TRBJ2-3,NA,TGTGCCAGCAGCGTAGGGCAGTTCGCTCCGGATACGCAGTATTTT,CASSVGQFAPDTQYF
14,NA,TRBV18,TRBJ1-1,TRBD1,TGTGCCAGCTCACCCTCCAGGGGGAGTACTGAAGCTTTCTTT,CASSPSRGSTEAFF
12,NA,TRBV29-1,TRBJ2-7,NA,TGCAGCGTTGCTGGGGGGCTCCACGAGCAGTACTTC,CSVAGGLHEQYF
15,NA,TRBV4-1,TRBJ2-7,NA,TGCGCCAGCAGCCGCCTTATGCAAATACCCTACGAGCAGTACTTC,CASSRLMQIPYEQYF
16,NA,TRBV18,TRBJ2-7,TRBD1,TGTGCCAGCTCACCAGGGCTAAGAGGGACAGGGACCGAGCAGTACTTC,CASSPGLRGTGTEQYF
14,NA,TRBV5-6,TRBJ1-4,NA,TGTGCCAGCAGCGACATTGCAACTAATGAAAAACTGTTTTTT,CASSDIATNEKLFF
15,NA,TRBV4-2,TRBJ2-7,NA,TGTGCCAGCAGCCAAGATGCCGGAGAGCACTACGAGCAGTACTTC,CASSQDAGEHYEQYF
14,once,TRBV6-5,TRBJ2-3,NA,TGTGCCAGCAGTTACTACAGGGGCACAGATACGCAGTATTTT,CASSYYRGTDTQYF
15,once,TRBV19,TRBJ2-3,NA,TGTGCCAGTAGTTCCGGCTACCGGGACACAGATACGCAGTATTTT,CASSSGYRDTDTQYF
19,NA,TRBV5-1,TRBJ1-3,NA,TGCGCCAGCAGCTTGGGGGACACTCAAATAGGGTATACGGGAAACACCATATATTTT,CASSLGDTQIGYTGNTIYF
14,NA,TRBV10-2,TRBJ1-1,NA,TGCGCCAGCAGTGATACGGGCACAACACTGAAAGCTTTCTTT,CASSDTGTTLKAFF
13,NA,TRBV29-1,TRBJ2-5,NA,TGCAGCGTTGGGGTAAGGGGAGGAGAGACCCAGTACTTC,CSVGVRGGETQYF
15,NA,TRBV5-1,TRBJ1-1,NA,TGCGCCAGCAGCTCCCGACAGACTATGAACACTGAAGCTTTCTTT,CASSSRQTMNTEAFF
12,NA,TRBV18,TRBJ2-3,NA,TGTGCCAGCTCACCCAGAACAGATACGCAGTATTTT,CASSPRTDTQYF
12,NA,TRBV28,TRBJ1-4,TRBD1,TGTGCCACCCAGGGGGCCGGGGAAAAACTGTTTTTT,CATQGAGEKLFF